This entry lists 28 T cell receptor beta chains sequenced from one sample in a study of T-cell reconstitution after alpha-beta-depleted transplantation in children. Construction of the TCRbeta library involved unique molecular identifiers. TCRdb reanalysed the PCR reads using MiXCR and keeps one entry per CDR3 protein. The table lists a few hundred thousand distinct CDR3 sequences, roughly 15% of them singletons, with 3.5% to 4.5% in the top ten. The input for sequencing was PBMCs, taken from the stem cell graft. The origin of the receptors is a human donor who donated a stem cell graft to a child with Fanconi anemia.

This clonotype was seen a few times. The V and J genes are TRBV18 and TRBJ1-2; no reliable D call. V was clipped by 3 bases and J by 8 bases, with 13 bases between them. Germline V gene data show CDR1 as KGHSH and CDR2 as LQKENI. This CDR3 spans 13 amino acids. Here the CDR3 reads CASSPQTAEGYTF. CDR3 nucleotides: TGTGCCAGCTCACCTCAGACCGCGGAAGGCTACACCTTC.

This clonotype has just a few counts. The V call is TRBV9, the J call TRBJ1-2; 9 bases are a match to TRBD1. The V segment lost 0 bases and the J segment 14 bases; nucleotides outside the gene matches: 14. Germline CDR1 SGDLS, CDR2 YYNGEE. The CDR3 covers 15 residues. CDR3 nucleotides: TGTGCCAGCAGCGTAGGCCCGACCGCCGGGACAGGGACAACCTTC. Amino acid sequence: CASSVGPTAGTGTTF.

This clonotype was recorded at least ten times. The V and J genes are TRBV5-6 and TRBJ1-1; D is ambiguous. The CDR3 runs 12 residues. CDR1 is SGHDT and CDR2 is YYEEEE in the germline V gene. V was clipped by 3 bases and J by 8 bases, with 11 bases between them. The CDR3 sequence is CASSSTLREAFF. The CDR3 DNA sequence: TGTGCCAGCAGCTCTACCCTAAGGGAAGCTTTCTTT.

This clonotype has more than one count but fewer than ten. The genes are TRBV5-6 and TRBJ1-1; maybe TRBD1 (6 bases). Trimming removed 4 bases from V and 0 bases from J, with 10 bases in between. Germline V gene data show CDR1 as SGHDT and CDR2 as YYEEEE. This CDR3 spans 14 amino acids. The CDR3 loop is CASSGGHLNTEAFF. The CDR3 coding sequence is TGTGCCAGCAGCGGGGGACATTTGAACACTGAAGCTTTCTTT.

The chain has TRBV21-1 and TRBJ2-7. TRBV21-1 represents a pseudogene. The CDR3 contains 16 residues. CDR3 region: CASSKFQPKRSYEQYF. The DNA of the CDR3 is TGTGCCAGCAGCAAGTTCCAGCCGAAGAGGTCCTACGAGCAGTACTTC.

This clonotype was picked up many times. V is TRBV25-1 and J is TRBJ2-2; maybe TRBD1 (5 bases). The CDR3 runs to 13 residues. Germline V gene data show CDR1 as MGHDK and CDR2 as SYGVNS. The germline V and J ends were trimmed by 6 bases and 7 bases, with 12 bases remaining between them. The CDR3, as DNA: TGTGCCAGCAGCGACAGAAGTTACGGGGAGCTGTTTTTT. Its protein is CASSDRSYGELFF.

This clonotype was seen more than once but under ten times. The chain recombines TRBV2 with TRBJ2-1, with 11 bases that match TRBD2. V gave up 1 base and J gave up 6 bases; unmatched junction bases: 14. CDR3 length: 19 amino acids. Germline CDR1 SNHLY, CDR2 FYNNEI. This CDR3 is CASSEGGLAGGKGSNEQFF. The CDR3 region has the DNA TGTGCCAGCAGTGAAGGCGGCCTAGCGGGGGGCAAAGGCTCCAATGAGCAGTTCTTC.

This clonotype was seen more than once but under ten times. The chain joins TRBV7-2 to TRBJ2-5, with D uncertain. The V gene's germline CDR1 is SGHTA and CDR2 FQGNSA. The CDR3 is 15 amino acids. V dropped 1 base and J dropped 4 bases, with 13 bases sitting between them. CDR3 bases: TGTGCCAGCAGCTTAGAGCGTCCGGGTAGAGAGACCCAGTACTTC. Protein: CASSLERPGRETQYF.

The rearrangement uses TRBV7-2 and TRBJ1-1; weak D call: TRBD1 (5 bases). The CDR3 has 14 residues. With 3 bases removed from V and 0 bases from J, the gap between germline ends came to 8 bases. The germline V gene encodes CDR1 SGHTA and CDR2 FQGNSA. The CDR3 DNA sequence: TGTGCCAGCAGCTTGGGACCCGTGAACACTGAAGCTTTCTTT. Its protein is CASSLGPVNTEAFF.

This clonotype has just a few counts. This chain connects TRBV5-1 to TRBJ2-3; no definite D call. This CDR3 is 15 amino acids long. V was shortened by 5 bases and J by 0 bases, with 13 bases between the two germline ends. Germline CDR1 reads SGHRS; CDR2 reads YFSETQ. The CDR3, as DNA: TGCGCCAGCAGTAACAGCCCCTCTAGCACAGATACGCAGTATTTT. It specifies CASSNSPSSTDTQYF.

This clonotype was observed many times. The chain employs TRBV27 and TRBJ1-5; no firm D call. The V end was cut by 6 bases, the J end by 1 base, with 19 bases between. This CDR3 spans 17 amino acids. Germline V gene data show CDR1 as MNHEY and CDR2 as SMNVEV (reference sequence). CDR3 sequence: CASSSLLQLTSNQPQHF. The DNA for the CDR3 is TGTGCCAGCAGCTCTCTCCTACAACTAACGAGCAATCAGCCCCAGCATTTT.

The table lists this clonotype with a few counts. V usage is TRBV7-9 and J usage is TRBJ2-1, with 7 positions matching TRBD1. Germline lookup yields CDR1 SEHNR and CDR2 FQNEAQ (reference sequence). The CDR3 has 14 amino acids. V was clipped by 5 bases and J by 7 bases; unmatched bases: 8. The CDR3 loop is CASSGNRGWNEQFF. In DNA, the CDR3 is TGTGCCAGCAGCGGGAACAGGGGTTGGAATGAGCAGTTCTTC.

In DNA, the CDR3 is TGCAGTGCTAGTTCAGGGGATGAGCAGTTCTTC. Its protein is CSASSGDEQFF. The gene calls are TRBV20-1 and TRBJ2-1; a possible D gene is TRBD1 (6 bases). The CDR3 runs 11 residues. The germline V and J ends were trimmed by 3 bases and 8 bases, with 8 bases remaining between them. Looked up from germline, CDR1 is DFQATT and CDR2 is SNEGSKA (reference sequence).

This clonotype has a handful of counts. J is TRBJ2-3 and V is TRBV7-9; D may be TRBD1 (6 bases). V shed 5 bases and J shed 4 bases, with 16 bases lying between them. In germline, CDR1 is SEHNR, CDR2 FQNEAQ (reference sequence). CDR3 length: 15 residues. The CDR3 DNA reads as TGTGCCAGCAGCCCACGTGGGGGCGGCGCAGATACGCAGTATTTT. Residues: CASSPRGGGADTQYF.

This clonotype was seen a handful of times. Mismatch with germline at one junction end may stem from a read error. The chain employs TRBV2 and TRBJ2-1, with D hard to call. This CDR3 comprises 8 residues. From germline, CDR1 is SNHLY and CDR2 FYNNEI. The CDR3 sequence is CASGPQIF. In DNA form, the CDR3 reads TGTGCCAGCGGTCCACAGATCTTC.

V usage is TRBV7-8 and J usage is TRBJ1-5; D remains unclear. Trimming stripped 0 bases from V and 0 bases from J, with 9 bases between. This CDR3 region has 16 residues. Germline CDR1 is SGHVS and CDR2 is FQNEAQ. The CDR3 reads CASSLARPFSNQPQHF. The DNA for the CDR3 is TGTGCCAGCAGCTTAGCTCGGCCTTTTAGCAATCAGCCCCAGCATTTT. Full variable domain (missing parts from reference TRBV7-8 and TRBJ1-5): GAGVSQSPRYKVAKRGQDVALRCDPISGHVSLFWYQQALGQGPEFLTYFQNEAQLDKSGLPSDRFFAERPEGSVSTLKIQRTQQEDSAVYLCASSLARPFSNQPQHFGDGTRLSIL.

At least ten counts were recorded for this clonotype. The rearrangement uses TRBV5-1 and TRBJ1-4; D possibly corresponds to TRBD1 (6 bases). V was trimmed by 0 bases and J by 8 bases, leaving 14 bases between them. The CDR3 extends over 15 amino acids. Germline lookup yields CDR1 SGHRS and CDR2 YFSETQ. CDR3 sequence (DNA): TGCGCCAGCAGCTTGGACAGGGTGAACAGGGAAAAACTGTTTTTT. Residues: CASSLDRVNREKLFF.

This clonotype turned up a few times. The chain employs TRBV12-3 or TRBV12-4 and TRBJ2-2, with TRBD2 matching 13 bases. The CDR3 totals 16 residues. The ends lost 8 bases at V and 7 bases at J; junction bases unmatched: 10. Here the CDR3 reads CASGPLAGGQYGELFF. CDR3 nucleotides: TGTGCCAGCGGGCCACTAGCGGGGGGGCAATACGGGGAGCTGTTTTTT.

The V call is TRBV28, the J call TRBJ1-3; the D is unclear. CDR1 is MDHEN and CDR2 is SYDVKM in the germline V gene. This CDR3 is 14 amino acids long. Trimming removed 2 bases at V and 4 bases at J, with 9 bases between. CDR3 DNA sequence: TGTGCCAGCAGTTTAGCAGCTGGGGGAAACACCATATATTTT. Encoded protein: CASSLAAGGNTIYF. Using reference TRBV28 and TRBJ1-3 for the parts outside the CDR3, the full variable domain is DVKVTQSSRYLVKRTGEKVFLECVQDMDHENMFWYRQDPGLGLRLIYFSYDVKMKEKGDIPEGYSVSREKKERFSLILESASTNQTSMYLCASSLAAGGNTIYFGEGSWLTVV.

This clonotype occurred a few times. The rearrangement joins TRBV6-1 to TRBJ1-4; D ambiguous. The CDR3 spans 16 residues. From germline, CDR1 is MNHNS and CDR2 SASEGT. V lost 6 bases, J lost 3 bases, and 17 bases lay in between. The DNA of the CDR3 is TGTGCCAGCAGCCCCCACCGTGGGGTTGCTAATGAAAAACTGTTTTTT. Its translation is CASSPHRGVANEKLFF.

The chain is built from TRBV10-2 and TRBJ1-1, with a weak D call TRBD1 (5 bases). Trimming removed 7 bases from V and 1 base from J, with 13 bases in between. CDR1 and CDR2 from the germline V gene are WSHSY and SAAADI. This CDR3 spans 14 amino acids. In nucleotides, the CDR3 is TGCGCCAGCACCGCGGACAACTCGAACACTGAAGCTTTCTTT. This sequence encodes CASTADNSNTEAFF.

V is TRBV10-3 and J is TRBJ1-2; 10 bases are a match to TRBD1. The CDR3 is made up of 16 amino acids. Per the germline V gene, CDR1 is ENHRY and CDR2 is SYGVKD. Unmatched junction bases numbered 8, after V lost 2 bases and J lost 5 bases. The CDR3 DNA follows: TGTGCCATCAGTGAGCCTGGGACAGGGGTCCGGTATGGCTACACCTTC. Its protein is CAISEPGTGVRYGYTF.

The V gene is TRBV6-1, the J gene TRBJ1-2, with D unresolved. This CDR3 contains 12 residues. Per the germline V gene, CDR1 is MNHNS and CDR2 is SASEGT. V was cut by 4 bases and J by 8 bases, with 11 bases left in between. In DNA, the CDR3 is TGTGCCAGCAGTGCAGCCTCTTCCGGCTACACCTTC. This gives the protein CASSAASSGYTF.

This clonotype has just a few counts. V usage is TRBV7-6 and J usage is TRBJ2-5; 7 bases match TRBD1. Germline V lookup: CDR1 SGHVS, CDR2 FNYEAQ. The CDR3 has 17 amino acids. The V and J ends lost 1 base and 2 bases, in that order; junction bases with no gene match: 10. The CDR3 loop is CASSLVTAGGSQETQYF. In DNA form, the CDR3 reads TGTGCCAGCAGCTTAGTCACGGCAGGGGGATCTCAAGAGACCCAGTACTTC.

This clonotype was counted at least ten times. J is TRBJ2-3 and V is TRBV28; D might be TRBD1 (5 bases). The germline gives CDR1 MDHEN, CDR2 SYDVKM. This CDR3 spans 16 amino acids. The V end was cut by 5 bases, the J end by 0 bases, with 15 bases between. Here the CDR3 reads CASSRGQHPSTDTQYF. The CDR3 DNA reads as TGTGCCAGCAGTCGTGGACAACATCCTAGCACAGATACGCAGTATTTT.

This chain joins TRBV12-3 or TRBV12-4 and TRBJ2-3; D gene ambiguous. V was pared by 2 bases and J by 0 bases, with 9 bases between. The CDR3 runs 15 residues. The CDR3 is CASSLSPTSTDTQYF. The DNA for the CDR3 is TGTGCCAGCAGTTTATCCCCTACTAGCACAGATACGCAGTATTTT.

In this sample, this clonotype turned up a few times. V is TRBV7-9 and J is TRBJ2-2; D is ambiguous. The CDR3 spans 15 residues. CDR1 and CDR2 (germline): SEHNR, FQNEAQ (reference sequence). Trimming cost V 1 base and J 1 base, with 7 bases left between them. The CDR3: CASSLGRQNTGELFF. CDR3 sequence (DNA): TGTGCCAGCAGCTTAGGTCGCCAGAACACCGGGGAGCTGTTTTTT.

V gene TRBV7-2 combines with J gene TRBJ2-3; D tentatively fits TRBD1 or TRBD2 (6 bases each). The V end was cut by 2 bases, the J end by 2 bases, with 17 bases between. Germline CDR1 is SGHTA and CDR2 is FQGNSA. The CDR3 sequence is 17 residues long. In DNA, the CDR3 is TGTGCCAGCAGCTTATGGGGGGCCGAGACTTACACAGATACGCAGTATTTT. It translates to CASSLWGAETYTDTQYF.